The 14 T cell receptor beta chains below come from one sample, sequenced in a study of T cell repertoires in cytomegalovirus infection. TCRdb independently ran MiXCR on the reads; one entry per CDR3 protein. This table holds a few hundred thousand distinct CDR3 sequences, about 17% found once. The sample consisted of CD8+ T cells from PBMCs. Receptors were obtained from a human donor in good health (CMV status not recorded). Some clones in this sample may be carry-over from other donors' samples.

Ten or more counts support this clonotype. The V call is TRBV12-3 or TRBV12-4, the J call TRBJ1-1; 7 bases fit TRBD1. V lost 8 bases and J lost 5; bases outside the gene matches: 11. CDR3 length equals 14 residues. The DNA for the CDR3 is TGTGCCAGCGGCCCAGCAGGGGGGGGGACTGAAGCTTTCTTT. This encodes CASGPAGGGTEAFF.

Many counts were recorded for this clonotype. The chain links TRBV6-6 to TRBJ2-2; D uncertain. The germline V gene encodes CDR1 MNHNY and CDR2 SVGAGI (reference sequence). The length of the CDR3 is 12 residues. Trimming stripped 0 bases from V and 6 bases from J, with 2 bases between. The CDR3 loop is CASSYSPGELFF. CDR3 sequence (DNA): TGTGCCAGCAGTTACTCGCCCGGGGAGCTGTTTTTT.

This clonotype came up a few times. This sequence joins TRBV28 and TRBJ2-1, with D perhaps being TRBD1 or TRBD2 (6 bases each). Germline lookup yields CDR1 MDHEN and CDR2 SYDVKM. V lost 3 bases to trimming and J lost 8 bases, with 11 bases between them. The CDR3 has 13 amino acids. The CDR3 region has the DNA TGTGCCAGCAGTTTGGGGGGCGCGTATGAGCAGTTCTTC. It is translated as CASSLGGAYEQFF.

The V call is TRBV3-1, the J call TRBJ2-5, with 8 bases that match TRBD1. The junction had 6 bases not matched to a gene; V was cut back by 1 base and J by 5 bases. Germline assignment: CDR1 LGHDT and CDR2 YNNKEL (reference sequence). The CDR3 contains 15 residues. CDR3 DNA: TGTGCCAGCAGCCAAGGGACAGGGTCGCAGGAGACCCAGTACTTC. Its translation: CASSQGTGSQETQYF.

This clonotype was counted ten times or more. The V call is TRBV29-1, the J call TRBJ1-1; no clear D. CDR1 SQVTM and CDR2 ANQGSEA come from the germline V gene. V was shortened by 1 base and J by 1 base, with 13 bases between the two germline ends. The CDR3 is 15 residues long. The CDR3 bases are TGCAGCGTTGAAGGGCGAGGAGGGCGGAACACTGAAGCTTTCTTT. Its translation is CSVEGRGGRNTEAFF.

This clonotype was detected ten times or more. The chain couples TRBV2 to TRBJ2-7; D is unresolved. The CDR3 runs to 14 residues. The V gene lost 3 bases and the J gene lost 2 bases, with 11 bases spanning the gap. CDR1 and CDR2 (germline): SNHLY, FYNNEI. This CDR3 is CASSDHPSTYEQYF. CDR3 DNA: TGTGCCAGCAGTGACCATCCGAGTACCTACGAGCAGTACTTC. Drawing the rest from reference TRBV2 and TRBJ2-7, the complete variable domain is EPEVTQTPSHQVTQMGQEVILRCVPISNHLYFYWYRQILGQKVEFLVSFYNNEISEKSEIFDDQFSVERPDGSNFTLKIRSTKLEDSAMYFCASSDHPSTYEQYFGPGTRLTVT.

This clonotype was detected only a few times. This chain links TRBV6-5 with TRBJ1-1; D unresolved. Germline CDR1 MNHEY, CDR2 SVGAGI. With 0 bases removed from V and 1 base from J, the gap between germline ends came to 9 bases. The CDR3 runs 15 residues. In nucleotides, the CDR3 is TGTGCCAGCAGTTACTCGAGGGCGTCGAACACTGAAGCTTTCTTT. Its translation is CASSYSRASNTEAFF.

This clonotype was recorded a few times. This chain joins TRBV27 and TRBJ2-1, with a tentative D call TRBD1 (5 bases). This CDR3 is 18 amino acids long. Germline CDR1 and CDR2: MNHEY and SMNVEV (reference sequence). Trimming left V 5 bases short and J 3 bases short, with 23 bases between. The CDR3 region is CASSRNNIRVSYYNEQFF. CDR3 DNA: TGTGCCAGCAGTCGAAATAACATCAGGGTATCTTACTACAATGAGCAGTTCTTC.

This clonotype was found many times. In nucleotides, the CDR3 is TGTGCCAGCACCGGTACAGGGGTTGGTCAGCCCCAGCATTTT. It translates to CASTGTGVGQPQHF. The chain links TRBV5-5 to TRBJ1-5, with 7 bases aligning to TRBD1. CDR3 length: 14 amino acids. J gave up 6 bases and V 6 bases, and 9 bases lay outside the gene matches. CDR1 and CDR2 (germline): SGHKS, YYEKEE (reference sequence).

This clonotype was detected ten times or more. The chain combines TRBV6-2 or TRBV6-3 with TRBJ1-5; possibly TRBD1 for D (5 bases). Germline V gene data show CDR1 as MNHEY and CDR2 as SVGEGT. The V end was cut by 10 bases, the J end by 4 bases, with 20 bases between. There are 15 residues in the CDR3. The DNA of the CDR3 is TGTGCCACCGACCTCTCAGCAGGGCCAAATCAGCCCCAGCATTTT. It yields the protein CATDLSAGPNQPQHF.

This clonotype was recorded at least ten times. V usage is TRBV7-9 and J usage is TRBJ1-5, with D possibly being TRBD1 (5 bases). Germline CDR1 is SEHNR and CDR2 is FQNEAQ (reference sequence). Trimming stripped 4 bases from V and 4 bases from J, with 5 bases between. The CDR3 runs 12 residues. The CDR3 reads CASSWGNQPQHF. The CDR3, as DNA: TGTGCCAGCAGCTGGGGGAATCAGCCCCAGCATTTT.

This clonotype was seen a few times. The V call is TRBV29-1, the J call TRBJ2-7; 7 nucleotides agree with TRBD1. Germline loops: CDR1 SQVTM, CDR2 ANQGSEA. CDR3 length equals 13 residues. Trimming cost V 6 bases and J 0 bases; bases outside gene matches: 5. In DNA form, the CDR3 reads TGCAGCGTCGGACAGGTCAACTCCTACGAGCAGTACTTC. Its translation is CSVGQVNSYEQYF.

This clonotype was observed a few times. This CDR3 is CSVGWEAYEQYF. The CDR3 bases are TGCAGCGTGGGTTGGGAGGCCTACGAGCAGTACTTC. J is TRBJ2-7 and V is TRBV29-1; the D gene is possibly TRBD2 (6 bases). Germline V lookup: CDR1 SQVTM, CDR2 ANQGSEA. The CDR3 is made up of 12 amino acids. The V end lost 6 bases, the J end lost 2 bases, and 11 bases lay between the germline ends.

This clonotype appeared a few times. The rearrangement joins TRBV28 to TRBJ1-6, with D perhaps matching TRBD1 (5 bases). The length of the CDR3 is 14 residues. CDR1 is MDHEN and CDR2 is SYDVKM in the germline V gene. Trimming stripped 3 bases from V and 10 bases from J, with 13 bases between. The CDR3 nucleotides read TGTGCCAGCAGTTTTGCCAGGGAGGGGTCACCCCTCCACTTT. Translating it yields CASSFAREGSPLHF.